Listed below are T cell receptor beta chains from one sample, sequenced in a study of blood T cell repertoires in COVID-19. Sequencing was performed with immunoSEQ multiplex PCR; in TCRdb, only in-frame clones are kept and a portion is missing. This table holds a few hundred thousand clones, approximately 79% found once. Input material: peripheral blood. These receptors were obtained from a human donor in a cohort sampled during active COVID-19. The conserved cysteine and the conserved F or W are not part of the CDR3 here.

>TRBJ2-4|TRBV14
AFPDSLAKNIQY
>TRBJ2-1|TRBV14
ASSLLSLGHEQF
>TRBJ2-7|TRBV9
ASSAFTGGEQY
>TRBJ2-1|TRBV7-9
ASSLSGQFYNEQF
>TRBJ2-5|TRBV2
ASRGGTSGQETQY
>TRBJ2-6|TRBV30
AWGGSGANVLT
>TRBJ2-7|TRBV11-2
ASSLGSVKQY
>TRBJ2-6|TRBV20-1
SASHRGLLSGANVLT
>TRBJ2-5|TRBV3-1/TRBV3-2
ASSQAAGVQETQY
>TRBJ1-4|TRBV9
ASSVRGRHEKLF
>TRBJ1-2|TRBV29-1
SVQDRRTNGYT
>TRBJ2-5|TRBV21-1
ASSKAQLRGTGHPQETQY
>TRBJ2-7|TRBV4-3
ASSQGGTSGSYEQY
>TRBJ2-3|TRBV24-1
ATSDGYSGSVPDTQY
>TRBJ2-5|TRBV27
ASSHAVAGGPETQY
>TRBJ1-6|TRBV5-4
ASSPGQDEYNSPLH
>TRBJ2-3|TRBV28
ASSLPGLVLADTQY
>TRBJ2-2|TRBV7-3
ASSHRTSGKVTGELF
>TRBJ2-7|TRBV18
ASSPGQGERY
>TRBJ2-7|TRBV6-2/TRBV6-3
ASSGYRAFSYEQY
>TRBJ2-3|TRBV9
ASSALLSGSADDTQY
>TRBJ1-1|TRBV11-2
ASSLGGRRGSGAF
>TRBJ2-4|TRBV7-8
ASSADAWRLGVQY
>TRBJ1-1|TRBV2
ASRRTGGVTEAF
>TRBJ2-3|TRBV18
ASSPLPQREGLNTQY
>TRBJ2-7|TRBV5-8
ASSYSGSRTYEQY
>TRBJ2-7|TRBV19
ASRLRGTGAYEQY
>TRBJ2-1|TRBV18
ASSPPTSAGWDNEQF
>TRBJ1-1|TRBV19
ASSTRTGWKGTEAF
>TRBJ2-7|TRBV5-6
ASSLRDSRTEQY
>TRBJ2-7|TRBV5-1
ASSWSSGSFYEQY
>TRBJ2-7|TRBV24-1
ATSGRDRVHEQY
>TRBJ1-5|TRBV7-2
ASSFREDNQPQH
>TRBJ2-2|TRBV5-6
ASSLDPGLAGAGELF
>TRBJ1-4|TRBV18
ASSQTTGTNEKLF